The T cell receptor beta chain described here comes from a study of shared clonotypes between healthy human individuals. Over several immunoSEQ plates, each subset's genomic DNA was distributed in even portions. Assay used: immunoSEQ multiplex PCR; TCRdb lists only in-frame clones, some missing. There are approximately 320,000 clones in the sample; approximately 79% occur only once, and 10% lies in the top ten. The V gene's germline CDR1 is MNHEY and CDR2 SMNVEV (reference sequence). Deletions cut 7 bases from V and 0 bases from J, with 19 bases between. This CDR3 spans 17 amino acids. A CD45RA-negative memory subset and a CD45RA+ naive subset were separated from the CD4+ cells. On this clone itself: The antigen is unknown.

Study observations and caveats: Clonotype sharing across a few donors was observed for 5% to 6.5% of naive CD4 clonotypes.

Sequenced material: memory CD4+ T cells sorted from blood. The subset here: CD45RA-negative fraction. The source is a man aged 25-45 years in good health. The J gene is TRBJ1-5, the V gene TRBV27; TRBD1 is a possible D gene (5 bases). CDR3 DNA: TGTGCCAGCATGGACAATTCGGGAAGATATAGCAATCAGCCCCAGCATTTT. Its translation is CASMDNSGRYSNQPQHF.